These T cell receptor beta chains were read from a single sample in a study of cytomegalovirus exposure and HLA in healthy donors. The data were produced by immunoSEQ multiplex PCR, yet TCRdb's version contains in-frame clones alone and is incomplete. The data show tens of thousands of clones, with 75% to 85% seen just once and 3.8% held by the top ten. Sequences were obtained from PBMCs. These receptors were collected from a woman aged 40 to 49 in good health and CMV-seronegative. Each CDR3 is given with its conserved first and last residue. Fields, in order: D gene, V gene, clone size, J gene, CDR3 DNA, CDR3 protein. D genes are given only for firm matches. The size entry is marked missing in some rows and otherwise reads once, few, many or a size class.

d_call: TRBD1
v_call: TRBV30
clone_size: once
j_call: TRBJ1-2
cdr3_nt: TGTGCCTGGAGGGGACCGGGACAGGGTAATGGCTACACCTTC
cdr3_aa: CAWRGPGQGNGYTF

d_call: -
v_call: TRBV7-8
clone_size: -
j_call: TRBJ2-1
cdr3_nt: TGTGCCAGCAGCTTAGGAGAACAGAAGCAGTTCTTC
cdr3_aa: CASSLGEQKQFF

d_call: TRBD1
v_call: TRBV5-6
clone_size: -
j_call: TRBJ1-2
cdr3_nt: TGTGCCAGCAGCCCTAGGGACAGACAAGGACGTGGCTACACCTTC
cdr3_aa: CASSPRDRQGRGYTF

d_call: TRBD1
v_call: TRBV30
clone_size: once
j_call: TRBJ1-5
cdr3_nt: TGTGCCTGGAGTTTGGGACAGGGGAGTCAGCCCCAGAATTTT
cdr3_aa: CAWSLGQGSQPQNF

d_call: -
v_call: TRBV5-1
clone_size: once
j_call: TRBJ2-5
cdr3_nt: TGCGCCAGCAGCTTGGTGGGTAGCGGAGAAGAGACCCAGTACTTC
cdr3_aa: CASSLVGSGEETQYF

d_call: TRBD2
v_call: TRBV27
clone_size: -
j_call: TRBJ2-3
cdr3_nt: TGTGCCAGCAGTCGGCCGGGGGGGCTGGCAGATACGCAGTATTTT
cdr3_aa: CASSRPGGLADTQYF

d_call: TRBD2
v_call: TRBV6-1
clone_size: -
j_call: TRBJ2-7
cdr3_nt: TGTGCCAGCATAGTCGGCGGGGGGGGCGAGCAGTACTTC
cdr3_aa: CASIVGGGGEQYF

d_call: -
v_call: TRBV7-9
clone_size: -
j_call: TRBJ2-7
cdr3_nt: TGTTCCAGCAGCTCTCACTTGGACGAGCAGTACTTC
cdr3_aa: CSSSSHLDEQYF

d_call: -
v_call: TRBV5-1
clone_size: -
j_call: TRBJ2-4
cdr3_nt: TGCGCCAGCAGGGAAGGACAGGCGGGAACCAAAAACATTCAGTACTTC
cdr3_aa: CASREGQAGTKNIQYF

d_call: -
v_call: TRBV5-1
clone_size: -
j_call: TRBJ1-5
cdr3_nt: TGCGCCAGCAGCGGGGGCCTCGACGGCAATCAGCCCCAGCATTTT
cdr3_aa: CASSGGLDGNQPQHF

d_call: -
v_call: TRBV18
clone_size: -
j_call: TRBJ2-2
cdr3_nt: TGTGCCAGCTCTCAGGTCACGAACACCGGGGAGCTGTTTTTT
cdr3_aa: CASSQVTNTGELFF

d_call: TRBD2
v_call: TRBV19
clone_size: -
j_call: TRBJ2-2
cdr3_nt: TGTGCCAGTAGGACTAGCGGTACCGGGGAGCTGTTTTTT
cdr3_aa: CASRTSGTGELFF

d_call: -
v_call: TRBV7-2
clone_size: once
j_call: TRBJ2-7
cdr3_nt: TGTGCCAGCAGCTTAGCGCCGGGACAACAGGACTACGAGCAGTACTTC
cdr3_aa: CASSLAPGQQDYEQYF

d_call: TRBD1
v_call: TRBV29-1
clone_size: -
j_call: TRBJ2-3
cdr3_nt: TGCAGCGTTGAAGCGGGGGACAGGGGGCGAAATACGCAGTATTTT
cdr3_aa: CSVEAGDRGRNTQYF

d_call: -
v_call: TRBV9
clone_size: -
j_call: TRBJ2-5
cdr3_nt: TGTGCCAGCAGCGAGCACGACCGCTCGGGGACCCAGTACTTC
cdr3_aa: CASSEHDRSGTQYF

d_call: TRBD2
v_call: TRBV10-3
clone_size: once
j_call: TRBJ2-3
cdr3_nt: TGTGCCATCAGTGATGGGACCGGCGGGGGTTCGGTGGGTACGCAGTATTTT
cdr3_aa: CAISDGTGGGSVGTQYF

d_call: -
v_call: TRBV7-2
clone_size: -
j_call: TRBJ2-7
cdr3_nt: TGTGCCAGCACCAGGGATTCCTACGAGCAGTACTTC
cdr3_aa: CASTRDSYEQYF